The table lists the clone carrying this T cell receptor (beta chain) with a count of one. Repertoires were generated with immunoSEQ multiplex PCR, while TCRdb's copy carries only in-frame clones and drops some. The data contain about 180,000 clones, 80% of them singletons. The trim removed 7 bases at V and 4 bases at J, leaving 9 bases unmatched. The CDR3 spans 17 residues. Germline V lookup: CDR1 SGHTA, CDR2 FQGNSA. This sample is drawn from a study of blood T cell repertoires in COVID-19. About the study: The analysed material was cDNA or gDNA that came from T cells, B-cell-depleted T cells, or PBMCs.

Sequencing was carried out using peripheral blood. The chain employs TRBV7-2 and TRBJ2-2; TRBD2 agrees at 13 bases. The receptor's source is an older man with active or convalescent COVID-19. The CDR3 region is CASTPGGLAGRTGELFF. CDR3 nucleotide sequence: TGTGCCAGCACCCCGGGGGGACTAGCGGGGCGCACCGGGGAGCTGTTTTTT.